A single T cell receptor beta chain is shown here with its context. The sample comes from a study of blood T cell repertoires in COVID-19. As for the study in general: The United States, Italy and Spain supplied acute and convalescent COVID-19 samples. The analysed material was cDNA or gDNA that came from T cells, B-cell-depleted T cells, or PBMCs.

The V gene end was trimmed by 4 bases and the J gene end by 2 bases; junction bases not matched to a gene: 14. The CDR3 runs 18 residues. Germline CDR1 reads SGHRS; CDR2 reads YFSETQ. In the authors' methods: By means of reference gene primer amplification, nucleated cell counts were estimated. The method was immunoSEQ multiplex PCR; TCRdb's version includes in-frame clones alone and lacks a portion of them. V and J calls and clone size are copied from that table; D and trimming were computed from the DNA. Here the sample spans approximately 240,000 clones, approximately 83% being singletons. V is TRBV5-1 and J is TRBJ2-2, with 7 bases that match TRBD1. The TCR was taken from a woman aged 60-70 years with acute or convalescent COVID-19. Sequences were obtained from peripheral blood. The CDR3 protein is CASSAGTALGKNTGELFF. The CDR3 DNA reads TGCGCCAGCAGCGCAGGGACAGCGCTAGGAAAAAACACCGGGGAGCTGTTTTTT.